This record looks at one TCR beta chain sequence and its context. The sample comes from a study of blood T cell repertoires in COVID-19. Across the whole study: The samples span acute and convalescent COVID-19 from the United States, Italy and Spain. PBMCs, B-cell-depleted T cells, or T cells provided the cDNA or gDNA that made up the material.

The ends were cut back, 6 bases at V and 1 base at J, with 9 bases in the middle. The CDR3 totals 13 residues. TCRdb's copy holds only in-frame clones and misses some; the assay was immunoSEQ multiplex PCR. The data hold about 250,000 clones, with around 90% observed a single time. The source material was peripheral blood. This sequence was found in a man younger than 40 with COVID-19, enrolled during active disease. The chain links TRBV12-3 or TRBV12-4 to TRBJ1-1, with a tentative D call TRBD1 (5 bases). This CDR3 is CASRTQGNTEAFF. The CDR3 DNA reads TGTGCCAGCAGGACCCAGGGGAACACTGAAGCTTTCTTT.